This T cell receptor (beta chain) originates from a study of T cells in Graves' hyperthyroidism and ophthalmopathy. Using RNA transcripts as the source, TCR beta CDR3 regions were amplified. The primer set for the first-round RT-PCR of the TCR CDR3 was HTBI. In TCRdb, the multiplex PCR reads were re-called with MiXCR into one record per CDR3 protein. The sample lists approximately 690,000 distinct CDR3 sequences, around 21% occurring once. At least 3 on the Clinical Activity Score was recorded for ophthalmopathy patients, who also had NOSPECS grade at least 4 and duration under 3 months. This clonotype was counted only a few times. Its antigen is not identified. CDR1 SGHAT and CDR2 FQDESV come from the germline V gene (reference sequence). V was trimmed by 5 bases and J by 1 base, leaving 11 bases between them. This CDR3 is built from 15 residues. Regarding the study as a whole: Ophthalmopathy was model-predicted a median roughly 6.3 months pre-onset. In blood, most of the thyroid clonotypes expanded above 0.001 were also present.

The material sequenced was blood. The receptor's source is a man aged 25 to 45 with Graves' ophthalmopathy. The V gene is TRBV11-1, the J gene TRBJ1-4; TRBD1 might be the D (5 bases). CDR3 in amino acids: CASSRKTETNEKLFF. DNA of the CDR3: TGTGCCAGCAGCCGAAAGACAGAAACTAATGAAAAACTGTTTTTT.